Below are 2 T cell receptor beta chains sequenced from a single sample in a study of identical twins. TCRdb passed the 5' RACE reads through MiXCR, listing each CDR3 protein once. In the table there are approximately 300,000 distinct CDR3 sequences, 9.5% of which are singletons. These data also featured in a second study, about yellow fever vaccine responses in identical twins.

Sequencing used CD8+ T cells sorted from blood. All receptors come from a woman between 18 and 29 years old in good health.

The sample holds many counts of this clonotype. The CDR3 protein is CASSSSKVFGNEQFF. In nucleotides, the CDR3 is TGTGCCAGCAGCTCATCTAAGGTATTCGGCAATGAGCAGTTCTTC. J is TRBJ2-1 and V is TRBV7-8, with D unresolved. The V end lost 4 bases, the J end lost 6 bases, and 16 bases lay between the germline ends. The CDR3 loop spans 15 amino acids. Germline CDR1 SGHVS, CDR2 FQNEAQ.

This clonotype was counted many times. The gene calls are TRBV12-3 or TRBV12-4 and TRBJ1-5; 8 nucleotides match TRBD1. V gave up 7 bases and J gave up 0 bases; unmatched junction bases: 11. CDR3 length: 17 residues. The CDR3 region is CASNPGQEFYSNQPQHF. The CDR3 nucleotides read TGTGCCAGCAACCCGGGACAGGAGTTTTATAGCAATCAGCCCCAGCATTTT.